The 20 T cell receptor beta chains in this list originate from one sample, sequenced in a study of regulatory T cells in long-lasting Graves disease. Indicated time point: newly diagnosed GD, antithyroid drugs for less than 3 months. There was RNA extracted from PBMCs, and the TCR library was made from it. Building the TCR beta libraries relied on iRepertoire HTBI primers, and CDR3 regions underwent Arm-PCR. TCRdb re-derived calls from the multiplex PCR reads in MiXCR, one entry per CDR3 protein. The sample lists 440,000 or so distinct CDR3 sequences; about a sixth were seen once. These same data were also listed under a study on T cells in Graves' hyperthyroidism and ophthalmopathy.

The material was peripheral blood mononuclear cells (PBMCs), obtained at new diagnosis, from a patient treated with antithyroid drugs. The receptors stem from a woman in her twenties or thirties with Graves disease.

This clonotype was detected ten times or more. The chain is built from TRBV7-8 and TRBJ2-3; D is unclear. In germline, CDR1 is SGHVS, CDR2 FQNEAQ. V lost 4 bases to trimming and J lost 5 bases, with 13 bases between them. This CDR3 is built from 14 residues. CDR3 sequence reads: CASSYEISVDTQYF. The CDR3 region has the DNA TGTGCCAGCAGCTACGAAATTAGTGTAGATACGCAGTATTTT. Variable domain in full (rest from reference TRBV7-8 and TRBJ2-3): GAGVSQSPRYKVAKRGQDVALRCDPISGHVSLFWYQQALGQGPEFLTYFQNEAQLDKSGLPSDRFFAERPEGSVSTLKIQRTQQEDSAVYLCASSYEISVDTQYFGPGTRLTVL.

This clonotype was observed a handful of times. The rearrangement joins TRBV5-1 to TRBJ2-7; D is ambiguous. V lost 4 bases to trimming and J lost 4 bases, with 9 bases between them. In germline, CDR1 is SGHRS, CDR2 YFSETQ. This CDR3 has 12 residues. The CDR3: CASSLTEYEQYF. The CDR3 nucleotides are TGCGCCAGCAGCCTGACCGAATACGAGCAGTACTTC.

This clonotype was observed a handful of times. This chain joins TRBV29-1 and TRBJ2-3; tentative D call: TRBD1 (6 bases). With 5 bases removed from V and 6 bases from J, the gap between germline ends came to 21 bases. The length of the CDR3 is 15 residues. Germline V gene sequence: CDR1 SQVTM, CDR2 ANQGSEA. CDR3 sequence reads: CSVRVGNRAGDTQYF. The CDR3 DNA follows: TGCAGCGTTAGAGTCGGGAACAGGGCAGGGGATACGCAGTATTTT.

DNA for the CDR3: TGTGCCAGCAGTCCGGGACAGGGGGACGGAGATACGCAGTATTTT. Encoded protein: CASSPGQGDGDTQYF. The chain links TRBV6-1 to TRBJ2-3, with 11 bases that match TRBD1. Germline values: CDR1 MNHNS, CDR2 SASEGT. Trimming took 5 bases from V and 5 from J; bases not matched to a gene: 6. The CDR3 contains 15 residues.

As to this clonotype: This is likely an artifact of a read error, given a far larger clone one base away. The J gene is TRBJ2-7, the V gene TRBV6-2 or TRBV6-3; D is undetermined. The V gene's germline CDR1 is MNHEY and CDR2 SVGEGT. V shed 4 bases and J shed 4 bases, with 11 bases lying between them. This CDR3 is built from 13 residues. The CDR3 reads CASSFLGRYEQYF. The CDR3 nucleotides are TGTGCCAGCAGTTTTCTCGGACGGTACGAGCAGTACTTC.

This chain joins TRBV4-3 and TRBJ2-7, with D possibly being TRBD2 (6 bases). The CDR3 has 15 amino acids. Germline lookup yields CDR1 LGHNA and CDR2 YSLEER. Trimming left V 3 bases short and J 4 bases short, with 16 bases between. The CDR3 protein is CASSQRTGGAYEQYF. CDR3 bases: TGCGCCAGCAGCCAGAGGACTGGCGGGGCTTACGAGCAGTACTTC.

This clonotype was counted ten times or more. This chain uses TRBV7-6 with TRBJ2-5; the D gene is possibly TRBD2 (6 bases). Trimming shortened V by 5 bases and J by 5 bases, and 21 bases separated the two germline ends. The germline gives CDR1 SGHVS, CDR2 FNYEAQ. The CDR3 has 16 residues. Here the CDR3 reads CASSGAIGGSGETQYF. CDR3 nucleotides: TGTGCCAGCAGCGGGGCGATTGGGGGGTCTGGGGAGACCCAGTACTTC.

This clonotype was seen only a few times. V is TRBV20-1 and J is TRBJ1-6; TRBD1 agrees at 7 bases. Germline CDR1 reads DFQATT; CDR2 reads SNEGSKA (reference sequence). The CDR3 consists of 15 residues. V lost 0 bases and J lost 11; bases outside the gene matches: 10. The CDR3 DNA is TGCAGTGCTAGAGATCCTGCTAGACAGGGAACACCCCTCCACTTT. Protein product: CSARDPARQGTPLHF.

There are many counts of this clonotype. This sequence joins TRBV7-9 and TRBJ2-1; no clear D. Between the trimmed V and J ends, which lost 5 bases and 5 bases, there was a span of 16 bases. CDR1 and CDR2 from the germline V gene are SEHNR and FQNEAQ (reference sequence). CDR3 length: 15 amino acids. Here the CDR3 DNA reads TGTGCCAGCAGCCCCTATTCCCTAGTTGACAATGAGCAGTTCTTC. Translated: CASSPYSLVDNEQFF.

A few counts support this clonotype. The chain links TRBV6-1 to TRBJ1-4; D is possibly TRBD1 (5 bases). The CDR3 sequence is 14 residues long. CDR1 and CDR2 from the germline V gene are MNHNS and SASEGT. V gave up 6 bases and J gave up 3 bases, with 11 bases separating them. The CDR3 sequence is CASSEQDSNEKLFF. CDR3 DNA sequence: TGTGCCAGCAGCGAACAGGATTCTAATGAAAAACTGTTTTTT.

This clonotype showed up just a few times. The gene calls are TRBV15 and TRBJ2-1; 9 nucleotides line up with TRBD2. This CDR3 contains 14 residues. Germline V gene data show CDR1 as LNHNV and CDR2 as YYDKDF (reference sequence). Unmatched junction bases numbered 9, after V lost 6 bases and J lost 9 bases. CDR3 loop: CATRREGLNTEQFF. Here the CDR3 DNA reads TGTGCCACCAGGCGGGAGGGCCTCAACACTGAGCAGTTCTTC. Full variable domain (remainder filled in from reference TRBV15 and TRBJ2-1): DAMVIQNPRYQVTQFGKPVTLSCSQTLNHNVMYWYQQKSSQAPKLLFHYYDKDFNNEADTPDNFQSRRPNTSFCFLDIRSPGLGDTAMYLCATRREGLNTEQFFGPGTRLTVL.

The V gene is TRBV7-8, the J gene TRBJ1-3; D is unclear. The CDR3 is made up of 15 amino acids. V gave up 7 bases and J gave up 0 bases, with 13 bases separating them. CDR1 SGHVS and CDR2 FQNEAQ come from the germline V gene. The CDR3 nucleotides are TGTGCCAGCAACTTGGACGCCGTCTCTGGAAACACCATATATTTT. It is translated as CASNLDAVSGNTIYF.

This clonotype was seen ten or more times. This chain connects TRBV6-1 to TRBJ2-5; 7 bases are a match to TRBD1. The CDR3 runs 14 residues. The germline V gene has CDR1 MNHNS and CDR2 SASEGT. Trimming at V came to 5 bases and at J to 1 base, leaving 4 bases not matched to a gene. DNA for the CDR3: TGTGCCAGCAGTCCAGGGGGTTTCCAAGAGACCCAGTACTTC. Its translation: CASSPGGFQETQYF.

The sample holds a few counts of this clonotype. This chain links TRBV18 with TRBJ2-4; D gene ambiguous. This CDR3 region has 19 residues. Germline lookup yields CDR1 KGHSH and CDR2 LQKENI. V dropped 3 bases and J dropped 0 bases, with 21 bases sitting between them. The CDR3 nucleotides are TGTGCCAGCTCACCTCTGGGTGCGAACGAGGTTCTAGCCAAAAACATTCAGTACTTC. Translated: CASSPLGANEVLAKNIQYF.

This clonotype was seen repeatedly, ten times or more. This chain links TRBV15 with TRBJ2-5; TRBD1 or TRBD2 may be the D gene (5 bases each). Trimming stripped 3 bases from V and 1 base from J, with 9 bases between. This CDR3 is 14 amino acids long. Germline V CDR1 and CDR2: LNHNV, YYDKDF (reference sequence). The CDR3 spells CATSRGPVQETQYF. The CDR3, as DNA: TGTGCCACCAGCAGGGGACCAGTCCAAGAGACCCAGTACTTC. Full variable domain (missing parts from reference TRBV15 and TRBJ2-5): DAMVIQNPRYQVTQFGKPVTLSCSQTLNHNVMYWYQQKSSQAPKLLFHYYDKDFNNEADTPDNFQSRRPNTSFCFLDIRSPGLGDTAMYLCATSRGPVQETQYFGPGTRLLVL.

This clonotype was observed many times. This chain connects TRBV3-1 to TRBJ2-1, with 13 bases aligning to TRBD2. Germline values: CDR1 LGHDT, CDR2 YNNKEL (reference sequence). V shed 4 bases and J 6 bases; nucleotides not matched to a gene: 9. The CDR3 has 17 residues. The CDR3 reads CASSPHTSGRAVNEQFF. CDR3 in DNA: TGTGCCAGCAGCCCTCATACTAGCGGGAGGGCGGTCAATGAGCAGTTCTTC.

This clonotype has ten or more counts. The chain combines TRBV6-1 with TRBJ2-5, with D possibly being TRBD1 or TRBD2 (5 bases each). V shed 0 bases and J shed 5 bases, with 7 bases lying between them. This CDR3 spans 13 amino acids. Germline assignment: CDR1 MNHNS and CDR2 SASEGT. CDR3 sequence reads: CASSEAGEETQYF. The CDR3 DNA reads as TGTGCCAGCAGTGAAGCAGGGGAGGAGACCCAGTACTTC.

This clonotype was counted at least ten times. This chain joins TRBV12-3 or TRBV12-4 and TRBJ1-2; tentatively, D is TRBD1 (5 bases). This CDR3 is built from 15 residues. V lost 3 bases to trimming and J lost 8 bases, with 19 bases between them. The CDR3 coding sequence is TGTGCCAGCAGTTTGCGGCCTTTGAGGGGCAGCGGCTACACCTTC. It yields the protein CASSLRPLRGSGYTF.

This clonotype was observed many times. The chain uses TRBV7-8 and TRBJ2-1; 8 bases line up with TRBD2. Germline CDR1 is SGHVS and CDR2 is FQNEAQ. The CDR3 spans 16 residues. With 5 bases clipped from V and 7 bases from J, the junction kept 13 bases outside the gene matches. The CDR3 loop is CASSRSPGGIGNEQFF. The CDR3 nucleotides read TGTGCCAGCAGCCGTTCCCCGGGAGGGATTGGGAATGAGCAGTTCTTC.

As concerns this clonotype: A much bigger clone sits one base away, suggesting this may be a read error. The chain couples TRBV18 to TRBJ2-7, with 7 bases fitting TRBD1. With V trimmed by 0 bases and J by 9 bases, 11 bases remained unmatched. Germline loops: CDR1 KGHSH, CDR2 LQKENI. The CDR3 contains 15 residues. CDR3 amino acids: CASSPPSGTEHAQYF. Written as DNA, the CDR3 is TGTGCCAGCTCACCACCGTCCGGGACAGAGCACGCGCAGTACTTC.